The 21 T cell receptor beta chains presented below share a single source sample, sequenced in a study of neurological immune-mediated disorders. TCRdb reanalysed the 5' RACE reads using MiXCR and keeps one entry per CDR3 protein. This table has under 50,000 distinct CDR3 sequences, about 25% appearing once. The sequenced sample consisted of PBMCs. These receptors all come from a woman between 65 and 79 years old in good health.

The chain carries TRBV11-2 and TRBJ1-1; the match to TRBD1 covers 7 bases. The V gene end was trimmed by 1 base and the J gene end by 1 base; junction bases not matched to a gene: 3. CDR1 and CDR2 from the germline V gene are SGHAT and FQNNGV. CDR3 length: 15 amino acids. The CDR3 nucleotides read TGTGCCAGCAGCTTAGGGAGACAGGGGAACACTGAAGCTTTCTTT. This translates into CASSLGRQGNTEAFF. The whole variable domain, remainder taken from reference TRBV11-2 and TRBJ1-1, is EAGVAQSPRYKIIEKRQSVAFWCNPISGHATLYWYQQILGQGPKLLIQFQNNGVVDDSQLPKDRFSAERLKGVDSTLKIQPAKLEDSAVYLCASSLGRQGNTEAFFGQGTRLTVV.

The rearrangement links TRBV12-3 or TRBV12-4 to TRBJ1-2; 7 bases are a match to TRBD1. The CDR3 consists of 12 residues. V shed 5 bases and J 9 bases; nucleotides not matched to a gene: 6. The CDR3 DNA reads TGTGCCAGCAGTGAAGGGGGCGCTTGCTACACCTTC. It specifies CASSEGGACYTF.

The rearrangement links TRBV29-1 to TRBJ2-2; 11 bases map to TRBD1. The CDR3 is 13 residues long. CDR1 is SQVTM, CDR2 ANQGSEA, per germline. V was clipped by 7 bases and J by 5 bases; unmatched bases: 3. The CDR3 DNA sequence: TGCAGCGCCGGGACAGGGGGTACCGGGGAGCTGTTTTTT. Translating it yields CSAGTGGTGELFF.

The rearrangement links TRBV4-2 to TRBJ2-7; D ambiguous. The CDR3 is 12 amino acids. The germline gives CDR1 LGHNA, CDR2 YNFKEQ. With 2 bases removed from V and 4 bases from J, the gap between germline ends came to 6 bases. This chain's CDR3 is CASSQNRYEQYF. CDR3 bases: TGTGCCAGCAGCCAAAACAGATACGAGCAGTACTTC.

This clonotype was detected many times. This CDR3 reads CASSLQLASEQFF. The DNA for the CDR3 is TGTGCCAGCAGCCTCCAACTAGCGAGTGAGCAGTTCTTC. The rearrangement joins TRBV11-2 to TRBJ2-1, with 7 positions matching TRBD2. The germline V gene encodes CDR1 SGHAT and CDR2 FQNNGV. The CDR3 length is 13 residues. V trimming: 5 bases; J trimming: 9 bases; junction bases outside the gene matches: 7.

At least ten counts were recorded for this clonotype. The chain joins TRBV29-1 to TRBJ2-1; either TRBD1 or TRBD2 may supply D (5 bases each). Germline CDR1 is SQVTM and CDR2 is ANQGSEA. The V and J ends lost 7 bases and 8 bases respectively, with 15 bases between them. This CDR3 contains 12 residues. The CDR3 region is CSAGAYGDEQFF. Written as DNA, the CDR3 is TGCAGCGCTGGGGCCTACGGGGATGAGCAGTTCTTC.

The gene calls are TRBV27 and TRBJ2-7; no reliable D call. Germline V gives CDR1 MNHEY, CDR2 SMNVEV (reference sequence). Trimming shortened V by 7 bases and J by 5 bases, and 24 bases separated the two germline ends. The CDR3 sequence is 16 residues long. CDR3 sequence: CASNRDRSTVVDEQYF. The CDR3 DNA reads as TGTGCCAGCAACAGAGACCGGAGTACAGTGGTAGACGAGCAGTACTTC.

In its sample, this clonotype was seen a few times. This chain's CDR3 is CASSIDRGGEAFF. DNA of the CDR3: TGTGCCAGCAGTATAGACAGGGGCGGTGAAGCTTTCTTT. The genes are TRBV6-5 and TRBJ1-1, with TRBD1 matching 8 bases. Per the germline V gene, CDR1 is MNHEY and CDR2 is SVGAGI. J lost 7 bases, V lost 5 bases, and 6 bases had no gene match. The CDR3 totals 13 residues.

The table lists this clonotype with many counts. The genes are TRBV20-1 and TRBJ2-3; D not certain. Deletions cut 5 bases from V and 10 bases from J, with 22 bases between. CDR3 size: 14 residues. Germline CDR1 is DFQATT and CDR2 is SNEGSKA (reference sequence). The CDR3 bases are TGCAGTGCTTCCGGGCCCAGCCCCTATAATTCGCAGTATTTT. Its protein is CSASGPSPYNSQYF.

This clonotype was seen a few times. The chain carries TRBV28 and TRBJ2-7; TRBD1 might be the D (5 bases). V lost 6 bases to trimming and J lost 0 bases, with 18 bases between them. Germline V gives CDR1 MDHEN, CDR2 SYDVKM. The CDR3 extends over 16 amino acids. CDR3 DNA sequence: TGTGCCAGCAGGGGGCAGGGATACCTTAGCTCCTACGAGCAGTACTTC. The encoded protein is CASRGQGYLSSYEQYF. The full variable domain, with the rest looked up from reference TRBV28 and TRBJ2-7, is DVKVTQSSRYLVKRTGEKVFLECVQDMDHENMFWYRQDPGLGLRLIYFSYDVKMKEKGDIPEGYSVSREKKERFSLILESASTNQTSMYLCASRGQGYLSSYEQYFGPGTRLTVT.

This clonotype has a count of ten or more. The V and J genes are TRBV2 and TRBJ2-1; D is unresolved. In germline, CDR1 is SNHLY, CDR2 FYNNEI. This CDR3 region has 13 residues. The germline V and J ends were trimmed by 1 base and 3 bases, with 4 bases remaining between them. The chain's CDR3 is CASSEGGYNEQFF. CDR3 DNA sequence: TGTGCCAGCAGTGAAGGGGGCTACAATGAGCAGTTCTTC. Drawing the rest from reference TRBV2 and TRBJ2-1, the complete variable domain is EPEVTQTPSHQVTQMGQEVILRCVPISNHLYFYWYRQILGQKVEFLVSFYNNEISEKSEIFDDQFSVERPDGSNFTLKIRSTKLEDSAMYFCASSEGGYNEQFFGPGTRLTVL.

This clonotype was counted at least ten times. The V and J genes are TRBV20-1 and TRBJ2-3, with D maybe TRBD2 (6 bases). CDR3 length equals 15 residues. Per germline, CDR1 DFQATT and CDR2 SNEGSKA (reference sequence). Trimming removed 4 bases at V and 0 bases at J, with 14 bases between. CDR3 sequence reads: CSAITPEGSTDTQYF. For the CDR3, the DNA is TGCAGTGCTATTACCCCGGAGGGGAGCACAGATACGCAGTATTTT.

This clonotype came up once. The chain links TRBV20-1 to TRBJ1-3; 7 positions match TRBD1. Germline CDR1 reads DFQATT; CDR2 reads SNEGSKA (reference sequence). The CDR3 loop spans 14 amino acids. The V segment lost 4 bases and the J segment 2 bases; nucleotides outside the gene matches: 5. The CDR3 DNA reads TGCAGTGCTACTACAGGGGCCCCTGGAAACACCATATATTTT. It translates to CSATTGAPGNTIYF.

This clonotype came up many times. The chain joins TRBV20-1 to TRBJ2-1; possibly TRBD2 for D (6 bases). Germline-derived CDR1 and CDR2 are DFQATT and SNEGSKA (reference sequence). The CDR3 spans 15 residues. With 7 bases removed from V and 4 bases from J, the gap between germline ends came to 20 bases. This chain's CDR3 is CSGSLPGSTYNEQFF. The CDR3 DNA is TGCAGTGGCAGCCTGCCCGGGAGTACTTACAATGAGCAGTTCTTC.

This clonotype was observed at least ten times. The chain employs TRBV20-1 and TRBJ2-3; D is unresolved. The CDR3 covers 14 residues. V was pared by 0 bases and J by 5 bases, with 12 bases between. The germline gives CDR1 DFQATT, CDR2 SNEGSKA (reference sequence). The CDR3 here is CSARDRSGRDTQYF. CDR3 nucleotide sequence: TGCAGTGCTAGAGATCGCTCCGGTAGAGATACGCAGTATTTT.

This clonotype showed up just a few times. The V and J genes are TRBV5-1 and TRBJ2-1; the D gene is possibly TRBD2 (6 bases). CDR3 length: 12 residues. Germline CDR1 SGHRS, CDR2 YFSETQ. Trimming left V 0 bases short and J 10 bases short, with 8 bases between. CDR3 sequence (DNA): TGCGCCAGCAGCTTGGAAGGGAGGGAGCAGTTCTTC. It is translated as CASSLEGREQFF.

This clonotype was detected many times. The gene calls are TRBV5-1 and TRBJ2-1; 7 bases match TRBD2. Germline CDR1 and CDR2: SGHRS and YFSETQ. This CDR3 spans 15 amino acids. V shed 0 bases and J 2 bases; nucleotides not matched to a gene: 2. DNA for the CDR3: TGCGCCAGCAGCTTGGGCGGGAGTGCCTACAATGAGCAGTTCTTC. Translating gives CASSLGGSAYNEQFF.

This clonotype was detected ten times or more. The CDR3: CATRNGAARGNEKLFF. The DNA of the CDR3 is TGCGCCACCAGGAACGGCGCAGCGAGGGGTAATGAAAAACTGTTTTTT. The J gene is TRBJ1-4, the V gene TRBV5-1; D is perhaps TRBD1 (5 bases). The V and J ends lost 9 bases and 4 bases respectively, with 22 bases between them. The germline V gene has CDR1 SGHRS and CDR2 YFSETQ. The CDR3 is made up of 16 amino acids.

The chain uses TRBV6-6 and TRBJ1-2; the D is unclear. This CDR3 comprises 11 residues. V was cut by 5 bases and J by 4 bases, with 5 bases left in between. CDR1 and CDR2 from the germline V gene are MNHNY and SVGAGI (reference sequence). CDR3 coding DNA: TGTGCCAGCAGTCTTCTCTATGGCTACACCTTC. Its translation: CASSLLYGYTF.

This clonotype was observed at least ten times. The chain carries TRBV20-1 and TRBJ2-2; D not certain. Germline values: CDR1 DFQATT, CDR2 SNEGSKA (reference sequence). V was pared by 6 bases and J by 1 base, with 6 bases between. CDR3 size: 12 residues. The CDR3, as DNA: TGCAGTGCCTGGCGGAACACCGGGGAGCTGTTTTTT. Its protein product is CSAWRNTGELFF.

This clonotype was picked up many times. V is TRBV20-1 and J is TRBJ2-2, with a tentative D call TRBD2 (7 bases). V was pared by 4 bases and J by 7 bases, with 16 bases between. Germline CDR1 DFQATT, CDR2 SNEGSKA (reference sequence). CDR3 size: 14 residues. CDR3 coding DNA: TGCAGTGCTAACAAGGGGGGAGGGGACGGGGAGCTGTTTTTT. Translated, it gives CSANKGGGDGELFF.